Described below is a single T cell receptor beta chain sequence and its context. Its specific antigen is unknown. There are no base qualities to consult, and no much larger clone falls within one base. The CDR3 has 12 amino acids, counting the end cysteine and phenylalanine. This entry keeps only the CDR3 DNA: 36 bases, framed from base 1. V sheds 9 bases and J sheds 6 bases, leaving 15 bases between their ends. The germline V gene supplies CDR1 SGHDT and CDR2 YYEEEE. The treatment or condition label for this specimen denotes: in vitro stimulation with specific CMV peptide epitopes to enrich CMV-specific T cells. These data belong to a study of T cell repertoires in cytomegalovirus infection (dated by TCRdb to between 2017 and 2020). About the investigation overall: Peptide stimulations targeted recently identified HLA-C-restricted CMV epitopes, whose presentation resists viral immunomodulation, together with well-studied HLA-B-restricted epitopes. Because public TCR beta signatures pointed to carriage of CMV infection together with the matching HLA type, the HLA type of each donor mattered for the analysis. Study-wide findings and limitations: In the ex vivo response, HLA-C-restricted CMV-specific TCR beta clonotypes were dominant, and in two of eight donors the single most frequent clonotype came from this HLA-C-restricted group. Carriers of CMV infection plus the relevant HLA type were discriminated by the cumulative frequency of public TCR beta family members in the study cohort and in an independent approximately 350-donor cohort.

Sequencing used an Illumina HiSeq 1500. TCRdb cleaned the public reads at Q25 with fastp, built clones with MiXCR and kept in-frame beta chains. Rows with one shared CDR3 protein collapse into an entry with the most common genes and DNA. A total of about 830,000 distinct CDR3 sequences appear in this sample, about 33% of them only once. Of the sample, over 10% falls within the top ten clones. The input for sequencing was cultured CD8+ T cells from PBMCs, taken from culture after CMV antigen stimulation. This sequence originates from a human donor in good health (CMV status not recorded). Some clones in this sample may be carry-over from other donors' samples. In this chain, TRBV5-6 is recombined with TRBJ2-5, and the D gene may be TRBD1, 5 bases matching. The CDR3 reads as follows: CATDTCSKTQYF. The DNA sequence reads TGTGCCACGGACACCTGCTCGAAGACCCAGTACTTC.